One sample yielded the 26 T cell receptor beta chains listed below, sequenced in a study of cytomegalovirus exposure and HLA in healthy donors. Both 60 Vbeta primers and 13 Jbeta primers went into the PCR. Sequenced by immunoSEQ multiplex PCR; TCRdb stores in-frame clones only, minus some. The sample has about 110,000 clones; around three quarters are singletons. Sequenced input: PBMCs. The origin of the receptors is a woman younger than 30 in good health and CMV-seropositive.

V usage is TRBV2 and J usage is TRBJ1-5, with 8 bases aligning to TRBD1. After removal of 5 bases from V and 4 bases from J, the junction contained 4 bases not matched to a gene. Germline V lookup: CDR1 SNHLY, CDR2 FYNNEI. This CDR3 has 14 amino acids. For the CDR3, the DNA is TGTGCCAGCAGTCCACAGGGGGGTAATCAGCCCCAGCATTTT. It codes for CASSPQGGNQPQHF.

The V and J genes are TRBV5-1 and TRBJ2-1, with D possibly TRBD2 on 6 matching bases. The CDR3 extends over 15 amino acids. V shed 4 bases and J shed 7 bases, with 18 bases lying between them. The germline gives CDR1 SGHRS, CDR2 YFSETQ. This CDR3 is CASSQGTAVLNEQFF. The CDR3 bases are TGCGCCAGCAGCCAAGGGACTGCAGTTTTGAATGAGCAGTTCTTC.

The chain employs TRBV19 and TRBJ2-7, with 8 bases lining up with TRBD1. The germline V gene has CDR1 LNHDA and CDR2 SQIVND (reference sequence). The CDR3 spans 14 residues. V shed 5 bases and J 3 bases; nucleotides not matched to a gene: 6. In nucleotides, the CDR3 is TGTGCCAGTAGTCCAGGGGGCGAGATCTACGAGCAGTACTTC. It codes for CASSPGGEIYEQYF.

The V and J genes are TRBV7-9 and TRBJ2-3, with D possibly TRBD2 on 6 matching bases. V dropped 3 bases and J dropped 2 bases, with 12 bases sitting between them. Looked up from germline, CDR1 is SEHNR and CDR2 is FQNEAQ (reference sequence). The CDR3 runs to 15 residues. Here the CDR3 DNA reads TGTGCCAGCAGCTTGGGGGGAGGAACCACAGATACGCAGTATTTT. The encoded protein is CASSLGGGTTDTQYF.

The V and J genes are TRBV30 and TRBJ1-5; D unclear. V lost 2 bases, J lost 2 bases, and 10 bases lay in between. The germline V gene has CDR1 GTSNPN and CDR2 SVGIG (reference sequence). The CDR3 has 14 amino acids. The CDR3 coding sequence is TGTGCCTGGAGTTCAGGCTATGGCAATCAGCCCCAGCATTTT. Translating gives CAWSSGYGNQPQHF.

The chain employs TRBV4-2 and TRBJ2-7; TRBD2 agrees at 8 bases. Losses at the gene ends were 2 bases for V and 2 bases for J; bases not matched to a gene: 2. The CDR3 totals 14 residues. Germline V gene lookup returns CDR1 LGHNA and CDR2 YNFKEQ. The CDR3 sequence: CASSQSGRPYEQYF. CDR3 nucleotide sequence: TGTGCCAGCAGCCAAAGCGGGAGACCCTACGAGCAGTACTTC.

This clone was counted between two and nine times. This chain links TRBV4-1 with TRBJ2-7; D perhaps matches TRBD2 (6 bases). V was shortened by 1 base and J by 2 bases, with 6 bases between the two germline ends. The length of the CDR3 is 13 residues. Germline CDR1 and CDR2: MGHRA and YSYEKL. CDR3 DNA sequence: TGCGCCAGCAGCCAAGGACTAGCCTACGAGCAGTACTTC. As protein: CASSQGLAYEQYF.

The chain uses TRBV27 and TRBJ2-5, with 12 bases lining up with TRBD1. The CDR3 spans 14 residues. The V gene's germline CDR1 is MNHEY and CDR2 SMNVEV (reference sequence). V trimming: 6 bases; J trimming: 5 bases; junction bases outside the gene matches: 4. The DNA for the CDR3 is TGTGCCAGCAGCGGGACAGGGGGCATGGAGACCCAGTACTTC. This translates into CASSGTGGMETQYF.

The chain recombines TRBV9 with TRBJ1-4; D not resolved. Germline V gene sequence: CDR1 SGDLS, CDR2 YYNGEE. The CDR3 contains 15 residues. V lost 0 bases and J 0 bases, leaving 6 bases between the germline ends. DNA of the CDR3: TGTGCCAGCAGCGTAGACGTAGCAACTAATGAAAAACTGTTTTTT. Translation gives CASSVDVATNEKLFF. Full variable domain (rest looked up from reference TRBV9 and TRBJ1-4): DSGVTQTPKHLITATGQRVTLRCSPRSGDLSVYWYQQSLDQGLQFLIQYYNGEERAKGNILERFSAQQFPDLHSELNLSSLELGDSALYFCASSVDVATNEKLFFGSGTQLSVL.

This clone was counted only a few times. In DNA form, the CDR3 reads TGTGCCAGCAGCTTAGTGAGCAACAATGAGCAGTTCTTC. Translation: CASSLVSNNEQFF. The chain is built from TRBV7-9 and TRBJ2-1; the D is unclear. Germline assignment: CDR1 SEHNR and CDR2 FQNEAQ (reference sequence). V lost 1 base to trimming and J lost 5 bases, with 6 bases between them. The CDR3 is made up of 13 amino acids.

V is TRBV15 and J is TRBJ1-1; no reliable D call. CDR1 is LNHNV, CDR2 YYDKDF, per germline (reference sequence). The V end lost 1 base, the J end lost 1 base, and 4 bases lay between the germline ends. The CDR3 runs to 13 residues. The CDR3 DNA is TGTGCCACCAGCAGAGGAGAGAACACTGAAGCTTTCTTT. Its translation is CATSRGENTEAFF.

This clone was seen a few times. This chain links TRBV11-3 with TRBJ2-5, with D possibly TRBD2 on 5 matching bases. Deletions cut 3 bases from V and 2 bases from J, with 10 bases between. The germline gives CDR1 SGHNT, CDR2 YENEEA. There are 14 residues in the CDR3. The CDR3: CASSFTRGQETQYF. The CDR3 nucleotides read TGTGCCAGCAGCTTTACCCGGGGTCAAGAGACCCAGTACTTC.

The gene calls are TRBV15 and TRBJ2-7; 8 bases agree with TRBD2. The CDR3 spans 14 residues. V shed 1 base, J shed 3 bases, and the junction held 2 bases outside the gene matches. The germline CDR1 and CDR2 sequences are LNHNV and YYDKDF (reference sequence). The CDR3 spells CATSRGGGLYEQYF. The CDR3 DNA sequence: TGTGCCACCAGCAGAGGCGGGGGGCTCTACGAGCAGTACTTC.

The chain uses TRBV27 and TRBJ1-5, with D hard to call. In germline, CDR1 is MNHEY, CDR2 SMNVEV (reference sequence). The germline V and J ends were trimmed by 3 bases and 4 bases, with 7 bases remaining between them. There are 13 residues in the CDR3. DNA of the CDR3: TGTGCCAGCAGTTTTTCGGAGAATCAGCCCCAGCATTTT. Amino acids: CASSFSENQPQHF.

The V call is TRBV9, the J call TRBJ2-1; D perhaps matches TRBD2 (5 bases). Germline V gene lookup returns CDR1 SGDLS and CDR2 YYNGEE. Trimming took off 2 bases at V and 4 bases at J, with 7 bases between the two ends. This CDR3 is built from 13 residues. CDR3 nucleotide sequence: TGTGCCAGCAGCGTCGGGGTATACAATGAGCAGTTCTTC. It yields the protein CASSVGVYNEQFF.

The chain has TRBV9 and TRBJ2-5; 7 nucleotides align to TRBD2. The trim removed 0 bases at V and 2 bases at J, leaving 10 bases unmatched. CDR3 length: 17 amino acids. The V gene's germline CDR1 is SGDLS and CDR2 YYNGEE. The CDR3 sequence: CASSVGASGTLQETQYF. The CDR3 coding sequence is TGTGCCAGCAGCGTAGGAGCTAGCGGTACTTTACAAGAGACCCAGTACTTC.

The rearrangement links TRBV7-8 to TRBJ2-5, with TRBD1 matching 8 bases. The CDR3 loop spans 14 amino acids. Germline CDR1 SGHVS, CDR2 FQNEAQ. V gave up 5 bases and J gave up 2 bases; unmatched junction bases: 4. The CDR3, as DNA: TGTGCCAGCAGCCCCTGGGACAGGCAAGAGACCCAGTACTTC. Protein sequence: CASSPWDRQETQYF.

This clone was observed a handful of times. Here the CDR3 DNA reads TGTGCCAGCAGCTCCGGATGGGCTCAGCCCCAGCATTTT. This translates into CASSSGWAQPQHF. The rearrangement uses TRBV5-6 and TRBJ1-5, with D unresolved. The V gene lost 3 bases and the J gene lost 6 bases, with 10 bases spanning the gap. Per germline, CDR1 SGHDT and CDR2 YYEEEE. The CDR3 runs to 13 residues.

CDR3 region: CASSLATGSYEQYF. The CDR3 DNA reads TGTGCCAGCAGCTTAGCTACAGGCTCCTACGAGCAGTACTTC. The genes are TRBV7-9 and TRBJ2-7, with TRBD1 as a possible D gene (5 bases). There are 14 residues in the CDR3. The V gene's germline CDR1 is SEHNR and CDR2 FQNEAQ (reference sequence). V was cut by 0 bases and J by 0 bases, with 6 bases left in between. The full variable domain, in which reference TRBV7-9 and TRBJ2-7 provide the parts outside the CDR3, is DTGVSQNPRHKITKRGQNVTFRCDPISEHNRLYWYRQTLGQGPEFLTYFQNEAQLEKSRLLSDRFSAERPKGSFSTLEIQRTEQGDSAMYLCASSLATGSYEQYFGPGTRLTVT.

The rearrangement links TRBV30 to TRBJ1-1; 9 bases match TRBD1. This CDR3 has 15 residues. V was pared by 4 bases and J by 6 bases, with 12 bases of the junction left unmatched. Per germline, CDR1 GTSNPN and CDR2 SVGIG (reference sequence). As DNA, the CDR3 is TGTGCCTGGATAGTGGGGGACAGGGTGGGCCCTGAAGCTTTCTTT. It is translated as CAWIVGDRVGPEAFF.

Comments on this clone: Sequence at one end of the junction differs from germline and may be a read error. The genes are TRBV6-1 and TRBJ1-3, with D maybe TRBD1 (5 bases). Germline V gene lookup returns CDR1 MNHNS and CDR2 SASEGT. There are 16 residues in the CDR3. The CDR3 here is CAISVLQESSGNTIYF. CDR3 in DNA: TGTGCCATCAGTGTGCTACAGGAGAGCTCTGGAAACACCATATATTTT.

V gene TRBV5-1 combines with J gene TRBJ1-2, with TRBD1 identical over 9 bases. V shed 3 bases, J shed 4 bases, and the junction held 4 bases outside the gene matches. The CDR3 is 14 amino acids. Looked up from germline, CDR1 is SGHRS and CDR2 is YFSETQ. CDR3 protein: CASSSTGQGYGYTF. DNA for the CDR3: TGCGCCAGCAGCTCTACGGGACAGGGCTATGGCTACACCTTC.

The chain combines TRBV6-5 with TRBJ2-2; 7 bases line up with TRBD1. The CDR3 is 15 amino acids. Trimming removed 5 bases from V and 4 bases from J; junction bases left unmatched: 7. Germline V CDR1 and CDR2: MNHEY, SVGAGI. CDR3 DNA: TGTGCCAGCAGTCACCGACAGGGAATCACCGGGGAGCTGTTTTTT. Translation: CASSHRQGITGELFF.

This clone was counted a few times. This chain joins TRBV5-1 and TRBJ2-7, with D maybe TRBD2 (6 bases). V dropped 10 bases and J dropped 7 bases, with 21 bases sitting between them. This CDR3 region has 13 residues. CDR1 is SGHRS and CDR2 is YFSETQ in the germline V gene. Here the CDR3 DNA reads TGCGCCGGGTCGCGGGGCGGAGAGGGGGAGCAGTACTTC. Residues: CAGSRGGEGEQYF.

This chain joins TRBV5-1 and TRBJ2-7; tentative D call: TRBD1 (5 bases). Germline V CDR1 and CDR2: SGHRS, YFSETQ. CDR3 size: 13 residues. V lost 0 bases and J 9 bases, leaving 13 bases between the germline ends. For the CDR3, the DNA is TGCGCCAGCAGCTTGGGTACAGGACCTGGGCAGTACTTC. This translates into CASSLGTGPGQYF.

This clone was seen a single time. The chain joins TRBV30 to TRBJ1-1; 9 bases are a match to TRBD1. V lost 4 bases to trimming and J lost 3 bases; unmatched junction nucleotides: 21. The CDR3 has 19 amino acids. CDR1 GTSNPN and CDR2 SVGIG come from the germline V gene (reference sequence). For the CDR3, the DNA is TGTGCCTGGACTGTATACCTCCCTCCGGACAGGGGCCCTTACACTGAAGCTTTCTTT. Encoded protein: CAWTVYLPPDRGPYTEAFF.